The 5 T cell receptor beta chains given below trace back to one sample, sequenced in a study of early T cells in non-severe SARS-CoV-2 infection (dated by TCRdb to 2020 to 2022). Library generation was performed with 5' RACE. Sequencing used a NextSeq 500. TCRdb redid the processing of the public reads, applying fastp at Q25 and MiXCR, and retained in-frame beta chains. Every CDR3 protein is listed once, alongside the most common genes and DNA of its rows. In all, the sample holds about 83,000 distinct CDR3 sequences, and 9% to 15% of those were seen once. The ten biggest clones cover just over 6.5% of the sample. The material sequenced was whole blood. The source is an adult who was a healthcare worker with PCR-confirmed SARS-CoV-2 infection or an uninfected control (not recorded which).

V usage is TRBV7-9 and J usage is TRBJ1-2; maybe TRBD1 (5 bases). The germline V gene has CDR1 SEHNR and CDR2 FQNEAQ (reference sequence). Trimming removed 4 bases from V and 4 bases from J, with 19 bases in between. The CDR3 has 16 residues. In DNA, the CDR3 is TGTGCCAGCAGCTGGGCCCCGCCAGGGCTCGGCTATGGCTACACCTTC. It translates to CASSWAPPGLGYGYTF.

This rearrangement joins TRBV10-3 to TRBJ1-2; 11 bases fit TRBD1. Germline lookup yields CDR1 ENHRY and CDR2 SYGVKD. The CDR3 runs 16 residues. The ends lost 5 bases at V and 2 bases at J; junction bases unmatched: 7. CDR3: CAISPDRGQSNYGYTF. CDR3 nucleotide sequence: TGTGCCATCAGTCCGGACAGGGGGCAATCCAACTATGGCTACACCTTC.

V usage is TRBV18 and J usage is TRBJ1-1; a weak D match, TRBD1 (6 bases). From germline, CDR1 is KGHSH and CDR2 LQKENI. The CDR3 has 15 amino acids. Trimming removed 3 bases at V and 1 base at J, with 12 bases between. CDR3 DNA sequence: TGTGCCAGCTCACCGAGACAGGACACGAACACTGAAGCTTTCTTT. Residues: CASSPRQDTNTEAFF.

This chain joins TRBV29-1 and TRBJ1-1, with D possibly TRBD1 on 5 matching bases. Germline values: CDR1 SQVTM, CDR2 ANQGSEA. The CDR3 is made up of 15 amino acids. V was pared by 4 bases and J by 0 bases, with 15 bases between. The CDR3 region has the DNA TGCAGCGTTGGCCCAGGGTGGGGGATGAACACTGAAGCTTTCTTT. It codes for CSVGPGWGMNTEAFF.

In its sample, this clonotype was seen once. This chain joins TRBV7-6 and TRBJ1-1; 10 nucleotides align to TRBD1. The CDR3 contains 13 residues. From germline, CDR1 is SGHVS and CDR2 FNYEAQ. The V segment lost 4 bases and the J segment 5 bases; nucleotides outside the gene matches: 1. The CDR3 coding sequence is TGTGCCAGCAGCTCGGACAGGGGGACTGAAGCTTTCTTT. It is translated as CASSSDRGTEAFF.